Shown below are 10 T cell receptor beta chains from a single sample sequenced in a study of vaccination effects on CD4 cells after COVID-19. Ahead of sequencing, the ViraFEST assay grew antigen-specific CD4+ T cells using viral peptide pools. The culture ran for roughly 10 days before CD4+ T cells were isolated. The participants, recipients of two vaccine doses, got either BNT162b2 or mRNA-1273. Clones were sequenced by immunoSEQ multiplex PCR, and TCRdb holds only the in-frame ones, with some missing. In the table there are fewer than 40,000 clones, about 80% of which are singletons. No antigen is known for these receptors. The input for sequencing was CD4+ T cells from PBMCs cultured with HCoV-NL63 spike peptides, taken after COVID-19 vaccination. The receptors derive from a human donor who received a COVID-19 vaccine. Some clones in this sample may be carry-over from other donors' samples.

This rearrangement joins TRBV7-8 to TRBJ2-7, with D possibly TRBD1 on 6 matching bases. Germline CDR1 SGHVS, CDR2 FQNEAQ. This CDR3 has 13 amino acids. V lost 5 bases to trimming and J lost 3 bases, with 11 bases between them. Here the CDR3 reads CASSRRDNYEQYV. The CDR3 nucleotides read TGTGCCAGCAGCCGACGGGACAACTACGAGCAGTACGTC.

In its sample, this clone was seen once. The chain recombines TRBV7-2 with TRBJ1-2, with a weak D call TRBD1 (5 bases). CDR1 is SGHTA and CDR2 is FQGNSA in the germline V gene. With 5 bases removed from V and 1 base from J, the gap between germline ends came to 11 bases. The CDR3 runs to 14 residues. Written as DNA, the CDR3 is TGTGCCAGCAGCCCCCAGACAGATAACTATGGCTACACCTTC. This sequence encodes CASSPQTDNYGYTF. The variable domain in full, completed from reference TRBV7-2 and TRBJ1-2, reads GAGVSQSPSNKVTEKGKDVELRCDPISGHTALYWYRQSLGQGLEFLIYFQGNSAPDKSGLPSDRFSAERTGGSVSTLTIQRTQQEDSAVYLCASSPQTDNYGYTFGSGTRLTVV.

The chain links TRBV7-8 to TRBJ2-5; 8 positions agree with TRBD2. V gave up 4 bases and J gave up 2 bases; unmatched junction bases: 3. The germline V gene encodes CDR1 SGHVS and CDR2 FQNEAQ. This CDR3 comprises 14 residues. The CDR3 loop is CASSYGGGQETQYF. CDR3 bases: TGTGCCAGCAGCTACGGGGGGGGTCAAGAGACCCAGTACTTC.

This clone showed up just once. This CDR3 is CASSGRGAPDTQYF. CDR3 sequence (DNA): TGTGCCAGCAGCGGTCGGGGGGCCCCAGATACGCAGTATTTT. The chain has TRBV6-5 and TRBJ2-3, with D perhaps TRBD2 (7 bases). The CDR3 totals 14 residues. V shed 6 bases and J shed 4 bases, with 14 bases lying between them. Germline assignment: CDR1 MNHEY and CDR2 SVGAGI.

This clone was observed once. For the CDR3, the DNA is TGCGCCAGCAGCTTGGACAGGCTGAACACTGAAGCTTTCTTT. It specifies CASSLDRLNTEAFF. This sequence joins TRBV5-1 and TRBJ1-1; tentative D call: TRBD1 (5 bases). V lost 0 bases and J 0 bases, leaving 6 bases between the germline ends. The germline V gene has CDR1 SGHRS and CDR2 YFSETQ. There are 14 residues in the CDR3.

This rearrangement joins TRBV7-8 to TRBJ1-5; D gene uncertain. The CDR3 length is 18 residues. V was cut by 2 bases and J by 3 bases, with 20 bases left in between. Germline V CDR1 and CDR2: SGHVS, FQNEAQ. This CDR3 reads CASSLPPYERRPNQPQHF. The DNA of the CDR3 is TGTGCCAGCAGCTTACCACCATATGAGAGACGGCCCAATCAGCCCCAGCATTTT.

This sequence joins TRBV5-1 and TRBJ1-5, with unresolved D. The CDR3 is made up of 14 amino acids. Trimming took off 4 bases at V and 1 base at J, with 9 bases between the two ends. Germline values: CDR1 SGHRS, CDR2 YFSETQ. The CDR3 is CASSPTGSNQPQHF. CDR3 sequence (DNA): TGCGCCAGCAGCCCCACGGGGAGCAATCAGCCCCAGCATTTT.

This chain links TRBV11-2 with TRBJ2-2, with 11 bases that match TRBD1. The germline CDR1 and CDR2 sequences are SGHAT and FQNNGV. The CDR3 spans 18 residues. With V trimmed by 2 bases and J by 0 bases, 5 bases remained unmatched. CDR3 sequence reads: CASSLLWGQGANTGELFF. The CDR3 region has the DNA TGTGCCAGCAGCTTATTATGGGGACAGGGGGCGAACACCGGGGAGCTGTTTTTT.

This clone was seen a handful of times. The chain recombines TRBV29-1 with TRBJ1-5; D is perhaps TRBD1 (5 bases). Germline V gives CDR1 SQVTM, CDR2 ANQGSEA. V lost 6 bases and J lost 7, with 13 bases in between. The CDR3 loop spans 12 amino acids. Here the CDR3 reads CSVQAPGQPQHF. CDR3 bases: TGCAGCGTACAGGCGCCCGGCCAGCCCCAGCATTTT.

The chain has TRBV4-1 and TRBJ2-3; the D gene is possibly TRBD2 (7 bases). The germline CDR1 and CDR2 sequences are MGHRA and YSYEKL. The CDR3 spans 17 residues. V shed 0 bases and J shed 0 bases, with 13 bases lying between them. The CDR3 loop is CASSQDRGAASTDTQYF. DNA for the CDR3: TGCGCCAGCAGCCAAGATCGGGGGGCTGCTAGCACAGATACGCAGTATTTT.